This T cell receptor (beta chain) was captured in a study of technical replicates of blood from several donors. This CDR3 spans 14 amino acids. Germline lookup yields CDR1 SGDLS and CDR2 YYNGEE. V dropped 0 bases and J dropped 4 bases, with 10 bases sitting between them. Generated by immunoSEQ multiplex PCR, the TCRdb table keeps only in-frame clones and is missing some. The sample records fewer than 100,000 clones, around 97% being singletons. The source is a human donor in good health. The J gene is TRBJ2-5, the V gene TRBV9; TRBD1 might be the D (5 bases). Sequencing was performed on T cells isolated from PBMCs. The CDR3 nucleotides are TGTGCCAGCAGCGTAGGTGGCAGGGTAGAGACCCAGTACTTC. As protein: CASSVGGRVETQYF.